Following are 26 T cell receptor beta chains from one sample sequenced in a study of T-cell memory formation after mild COVID-19. MiXCR was run by TCRdb on the 5' RACE reads, yielding one entry per CDR3 protein. The profile shows a few hundred thousand distinct CDR3 sequences, about 17% of them singletons. Sequenced: PBMCs or a T cell subset sorted from them (not recorded which). These receptor sequences come from a man younger than 35 who had mild COVID-19 (a few samples of this study predate the infection). Cell type and time point are not known.

Ten or more counts support this clonotype. The rearrangement uses TRBV19 and TRBJ1-1; D gene ambiguous. Germline V gene lookup returns CDR1 LNHDA and CDR2 SQIVND (reference sequence). V dropped 3 bases and J dropped 2 bases, with 7 bases sitting between them. The CDR3 runs to 13 residues. CDR3 coding DNA: TGTGCCAGTAGTATCTCGGGCAACACTGAAGCTTTCTTT. As protein: CASSISGNTEAFF.

V gene TRBV7-2 combines with J gene TRBJ2-1; D ambiguous. CDR3 length: 13 residues. From germline, CDR1 is SGHTA and CDR2 FQGNSA. The V and J ends lost 4 bases and 5 bases respectively, with 9 bases between them. CDR3 sequence (DNA): TGTGCCAGCAGCTACGGACCCGACAATGAGCAGTTCTTC. Amino acids: CASSYGPDNEQFF. The complete variable domain, with remaining parts taken from reference TRBV7-2 and TRBJ2-1, reads GAGVSQSPSNKVTEKGKDVELRCDPISGHTALYWYRQSLGQGLEFLIYFQGNSAPDKSGLPSDRFSAERTGGSVSTLTIQRTQQEDSAVYLCASSYGPDNEQFFGPGTRLTVL.

This clonotype was detected a few times. This chain links TRBV6-1 with TRBJ2-2; 7 bases agree with TRBD1. Germline V CDR1 and CDR2: MNHNS, SASEGT. The ends lost 2 bases at V and 6 bases at J; junction bases unmatched: 6. The CDR3 consists of 15 residues. The DNA for the CDR3 is TGTGCCAGCAGTGAACACAGGGGCGTCGCCGGGGAGCTGTTTTTT. Its protein product is CASSEHRGVAGELFF.

The rearrangement links TRBV25-1 to TRBJ1-2; tentative D call: TRBD1 (5 bases). Germline assignment: CDR1 MGHDK and CDR2 SYGVNS. The CDR3 covers 16 residues. V was shortened by 1 base and J by 7 bases, with 19 bases between the two germline ends. Written as DNA, the CDR3 is TGTGCCAGCAGTGAATTGCAGGGCATTTCTTACTTTGGCTACACCTTC. Protein product: CASSELQGISYFGYTF.

The V and J genes are TRBV24-1 and TRBJ1-5; 7 positions match TRBD1. CDR3 size: 13 residues. After removal of 4 bases from V and 8 bases from J, the junction contained 4 bases not matched to a gene. Germline V CDR1 and CDR2: KGHDR, SFDVKD. CDR3 protein: CATSDRTGEPQHF. CDR3 bases: TGTGCCACCAGTGACCGAACAGGGGAGCCCCAGCATTTT.

CDR3 sequence (DNA): TGTGCCAGCGGGGGCTCTGGGGCCAACGTCCTGACTTTC. Translated: CASGGSGANVLTF. The chain has TRBV2 and TRBJ2-6, with D perhaps assigned TRBD1 or TRBD2 (5 bases each). With 8 bases removed from V and 0 bases from J, the gap between germline ends came to 5 bases. Per germline, CDR1 SNHLY and CDR2 FYNNEI. The CDR3 is made up of 13 amino acids. The full variable domain, completed using reference TRBV2 and TRBJ2-6, is EPEVTQTPSHQVTQMGQEVILRCVPISNHLYFYWYRQILGQKVEFLVSFYNNEISEKSEIFDDQFSVERPDGSNFTLKIRSTKLEDSAMYFCASGGSGANVLTFGAGSRLTVL.

The chain carries TRBV28 and TRBJ1-5, with 9 bases fitting TRBD1. Germline trimming cut 6 bases from V and 4 bases from J; bases unmatched to any gene: 10. The germline V gene encodes CDR1 MDHEN and CDR2 SYDVKM. This CDR3 contains 16 residues. CDR3 DNA sequence: TGTGCCAGCAGATACTCCGGGACAGGGAGAAATCAGCCCCAGCATTTT. Residues: CASRYSGTGRNQPQHF.

The gene calls are TRBV7-3 and TRBJ2-6, with 7 bases aligning to TRBD2. The CDR3 runs to 16 residues. Per germline, CDR1 SGHTA and CDR2 FQGTGA. The J segment lost 4 bases and the V segment lost 5 bases, leaving 8 bases of the junction unmatched. The CDR3: CASSIFGGTGANVLTF. In DNA, the CDR3 is TGTGCCAGCAGCATCTTCGGGGGGACGGGGGCCAACGTCCTGACTTTC.

V gene TRBV6-5 combines with J gene TRBJ2-7, with D unclear. Germline CDR1 MNHEY, CDR2 SVGAGI. V was cut by 0 bases and J by 5 bases, with 11 bases left in between. This CDR3 has 14 residues. CDR3 DNA: TGTGCCAGCAGTTACTCGAATGGCGGCAACGAGCAGTACTTC. It codes for CASSYSNGGNEQYF.

This clonotype occurred a few times. The chain employs TRBV28 and TRBJ2-1; TRBD2 aligns across 10 bases. The ends lost 11 bases at V and 6 bases at J; junction bases unmatched: 13. CDR3 size: 15 residues. Germline CDR1 is MDHEN and CDR2 is SYDVKM. CDR3 amino acids: CAVRVSGGNFNEQFF. In nucleotides, the CDR3 is TGTGCCGTTCGGGTTAGCGGGGGGAATTTCAATGAGCAGTTCTTC.

This clonotype has more than one count but fewer than ten. J is TRBJ2-3 and V is TRBV4-3; unclear D gene. The CDR3 has 18 amino acids. V was shortened by 0 bases and J by 0 bases, with 16 bases between the two germline ends. Germline V CDR1 and CDR2: LGHNA, YSLEER. This chain's CDR3 is CASSQEPHPGRSTDTQYF. Here the CDR3 DNA reads TGCGCCAGCAGCCAAGAACCCCACCCCGGACGGAGCACAGATACGCAGTATTTT.

Only a few counts were recorded for this clonotype. The genes are TRBV4-1 and TRBJ2-3; 7 bases are shared with TRBD2. CDR1 and CDR2 from the germline V gene are MGHRA and YSYEKL. The V and J ends lost 2 bases and 3 bases, in that order; junction bases with no gene match: 8. The CDR3 is 16 amino acids. CDR3 nucleotides: TGCGCCAGCAGCCAAACCCCCTTGGGGGGGACAGATACGCAGTATTTT. Its translation: CASSQTPLGGTDTQYF.

This clonotype was counted only a few times. The V call is TRBV27, the J call TRBJ2-7; perhaps TRBD2 as D (6 bases). Germline lookup yields CDR1 MNHEY and CDR2 SMNVEV (reference sequence). The CDR3 has 16 residues. V was clipped by 0 bases and J by 3 bases, with 15 bases between them. CDR3: CASSLSGGSRLYEQYF. For the CDR3, the DNA is TGTGCCAGCAGTTTATCGGGGGGATCCCGACTCTACGAGCAGTACTTC.

This chain's CDR3 is CASRGQEGTNEKLFF. The CDR3 nucleotides read TGTGCCAGCAGGGGACAGGAGGGAACTAATGAAAAACTGTTTTTT. The chain uses TRBV12-3 or TRBV12-4 and TRBJ1-4; 8 positions agree with TRBD1. The CDR3 length is 15 residues. V lost 6 bases and J lost 1; bases outside the gene matches: 4.

The CDR3 reads CSARHTHEKLFF. The CDR3 DNA sequence: TGCAGTGCTAGACATACACATGAAAAACTGTTTTTT. This chain links TRBV20-1 with TRBJ1-4; D uncertain. The V gene's germline CDR1 is DFQATT and CDR2 SNEGSKA (reference sequence). This CDR3 has 12 amino acids. Trimming stripped 2 bases from V and 6 bases from J, with 7 bases between.

V and J are TRBV7-3 and TRBJ2-4, with D hard to call. Germline assignment: CDR1 SGHTA and CDR2 FQGTGA. Trimming cost V 0 bases and J 1 base, with 1 base left between them. The CDR3 is made up of 13 amino acids. CDR3 DNA: TGTGCCAGCAGCTTAACTGCCAAAAACATTCAGTACTTC. Its translation: CASSLTAKNIQYF.

This clonotype showed up just a few times. CDR3 nucleotide sequence: TGCGCCAGCAGCCAAGATCGGGGACTGGGCTACGGCCCTAACGCCCCTCCCTACGAGCAGTACTTC. It codes for CASSQDRGLGYGPNAPPYEQYF. The V call is TRBV4-1, the J call TRBJ2-7; TRBD2 is a possible D gene (6 bases). Germline V gene data show CDR1 as MGHRA and CDR2 as YSYEKL. The germline V and J ends were trimmed by 0 bases and 2 bases, with 32 bases remaining between them. The CDR3 consists of 22 residues.

The chain recombines TRBV5-4 with TRBJ1-6; D not certain. The ends were cut back, 0 bases at V and 9 bases at J, with 16 bases in the middle. Germline-derived CDR1 and CDR2 are SGHNT and YYREEE (reference sequence). CDR3 size: 16 residues. As DNA, the CDR3 is TGTGCCAGCAGCTTGGATGCCGGGGTTCTAAGTTCACCCCTCCACTTT. The encoded protein is CASSLDAGVLSSPLHF.

A few counts support this clonotype. CDR3 sequence reads: CASSLSSGNTIYF. CDR3 DNA: TGTGCCAGCAGCTTAAGCTCTGGAAACACCATATATTTT. The chain uses TRBV7-8 and TRBJ1-3; D gene unclear. Trimming removed 2 bases at V and 0 bases at J, with 2 bases between. There are 13 residues in the CDR3. CDR1 and CDR2 (germline): SGHVS, FQNEAQ.

The rearrangement links TRBV6-2 or TRBV6-3 to TRBJ2-2; no clear D gene. The CDR3 spans 15 residues. Germline lookup yields CDR1 MNHEY and CDR2 SVGEGT. The ends were cut back, 6 bases at V and 7 bases at J, with 18 bases in the middle. The CDR3 bases are TGTGCCAGCAGCCTAGGCAGAGGAAGAATCGGGGAGCTGTTTTTT. It translates to CASSLGRGRIGELFF.

This clonotype was detected a few times. The genes are TRBV4-1 and TRBJ2-3; 14 bases are shared with TRBD2. The CDR3 runs 20 residues. V shed 5 bases, J shed 5 bases, and the junction held 18 bases outside the gene matches. In germline, CDR1 is MGHRA, CDR2 YSYEKL. CDR3 sequence reads: CASSSRVGLAGASRVDTQYF. In DNA, the CDR3 is TGCGCCAGCAGCTCCCGGGTGGGACTAGCGGGGGCCTCACGGGTAGATACGCAGTATTTT.

The chain employs TRBV5-1 and TRBJ2-5, with D perhaps matching TRBD1 or TRBD2 (5 bases each). Germline values: CDR1 SGHRS, CDR2 YFSETQ. This CDR3 contains 15 residues. V was shortened by 4 bases and J by 4 bases, with 17 bases between the two germline ends. CDR3: CASSLGPGSAETQYF. CDR3 sequence (DNA): TGCGCCAGCAGCCTTGGACCAGGGAGTGCAGAGACCCAGTACTTC.

This clonotype was observed a few times. The V gene is TRBV20-1, the J gene TRBJ2-3; D gene uncertain. Deletions cut 3 bases from V and 6 bases from J, with 13 bases between. Per the germline V gene, CDR1 is DFQATT and CDR2 is SNEGSKA (reference sequence). The CDR3 runs 13 residues. The DNA for the CDR3 is TGCAGTGCTAGTCTTGGTCTGCGGGATACGCAGTATTTT. Translation gives CSASLGLRDTQYF.

This clonotype was detected only a few times. The CDR3 DNA reads TGTGCCAGCAGCCCCCCGGCGGGGTCATCCTACAATGAGCAGTTCTTC. As protein: CASSPPAGSSYNEQFF. The chain uses TRBV7-9 and TRBJ2-1; tentatively, D is TRBD2 (6 bases). The germline V gene encodes CDR1 SEHNR and CDR2 FQNEAQ (reference sequence). CDR3 length equals 16 residues. With 5 bases removed from V and 1 base from J, the gap between germline ends came to 15 bases.

The chain combines TRBV27 with TRBJ2-1, with unresolved D. Germline V CDR1 and CDR2: MNHEY, SMNVEV (reference sequence). V was trimmed by 0 bases and J by 0 bases, leaving 6 bases between them. This CDR3 contains 15 residues. The CDR3 region is CASSLSEFSYNEQFF. CDR3 nucleotide sequence: TGTGCCAGCAGTTTATCAGAATTCTCCTACAATGAGCAGTTCTTC.

This clonotype turned up a few times. The J gene is TRBJ1-6, the V gene TRBV7-9; no reliable D call. The ends were cut back, 5 bases at V and 7 bases at J, with 12 bases in the middle. The germline CDR1 and CDR2 sequences are SEHNR and FQNEAQ (reference sequence). CDR3 length: 14 residues. CDR3 DNA sequence: TGTGCCAGCAGCCCACCGATGGGAAATTCACCCCTCCACTTT. It encodes CASSPPMGNSPLHF.